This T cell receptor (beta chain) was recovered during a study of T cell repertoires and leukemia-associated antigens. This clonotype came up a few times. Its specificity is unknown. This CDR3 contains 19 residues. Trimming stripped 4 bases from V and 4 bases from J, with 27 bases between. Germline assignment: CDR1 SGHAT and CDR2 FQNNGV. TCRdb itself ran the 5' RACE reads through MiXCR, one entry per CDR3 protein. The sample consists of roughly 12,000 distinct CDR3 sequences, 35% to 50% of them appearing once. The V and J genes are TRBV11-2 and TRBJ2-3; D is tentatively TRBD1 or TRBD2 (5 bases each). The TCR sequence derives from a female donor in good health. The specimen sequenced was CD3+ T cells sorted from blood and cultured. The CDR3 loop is CASSSSRGRYLEGADTQYF. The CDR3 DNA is TGTGCCAGCAGCTCCTCCCGGGGACGATACCTCGAAGGCGCAGATACGCAGTATTTT. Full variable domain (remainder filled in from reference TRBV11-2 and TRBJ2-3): EAGVAQSPRYKIIEKRQSVAFWCNPISGHATLYWYQQILGQGPKLLIQFQNNGVVDDSQLPKDRFSAERLKGVDSTLKIQPAKLEDSAVYLCASSSSRGRYLEGADTQYFGPGTRLTVL.